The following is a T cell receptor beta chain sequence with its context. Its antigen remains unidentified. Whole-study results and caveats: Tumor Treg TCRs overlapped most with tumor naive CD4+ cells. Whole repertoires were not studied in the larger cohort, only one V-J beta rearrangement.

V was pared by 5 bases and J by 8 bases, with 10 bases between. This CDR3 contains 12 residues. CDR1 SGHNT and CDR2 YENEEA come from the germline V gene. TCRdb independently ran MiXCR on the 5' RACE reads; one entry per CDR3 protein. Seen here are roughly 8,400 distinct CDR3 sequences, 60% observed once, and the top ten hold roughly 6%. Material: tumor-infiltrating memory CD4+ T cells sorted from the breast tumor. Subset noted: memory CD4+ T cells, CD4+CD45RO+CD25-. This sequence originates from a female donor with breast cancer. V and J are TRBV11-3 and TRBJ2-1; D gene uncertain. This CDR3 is CASSRSHYEQFF. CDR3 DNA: TGTGCCAGCAGCCGTTCTCATTATGAGCAGTTCTTC.